The T cell receptor (beta chain) under discussion was sequenced for a study of beta chain features in type 1 diabetes. About the research overall: What patients shared with healthy donors was a similar profile of age, gender and cell yields.

Sorting with CD45RO/CCR7/CD25/CD127/CD95/CD27 yielded naive, central memory, regulatory and stem-like memory CD4+ cells. This CDR3 is built from 14 residues. The germline CDR1 and CDR2 sequences are SGHRS and YFSETQ. Trimming removed 2 bases at V and 8 bases at J, with 11 bases between. Details on this clone: No antigen is known for it.

The authors reverse transcribed all of the isolated RNA, so sequencing captured expressed TCRB transcripts. The protocol was immunoSEQ multiplex PCR, while the TCRdb copy is restricted to in-frame clones and leaves out a portion. The profile shows about 120,000 clones, 16% of them singletons. Study observations and caveats: Type 1 diabetes patients had VDJ junctions that carried fewer insertions and more deletions. Highly expressing activated T cells could be over-counted with a cDNA template. Type 1 diabetes patients had moderately but significantly shorter TCRB CDR3s in all four CD4+ subsets.

The TCR comes from a man in his thirties or forties with type 1 diabetes. V usage is TRBV5-1 and J usage is TRBJ1-6, with D perhaps matching TRBD1 (6 bases). Sequenced sample: central memory CD4+ T cells from blood. CDR3 in DNA: TGCGCCAGCAGCTTTCAGGGGACTGATTCACCCCTCCACTTT. Protein product: CASSFQGTDSPLHF.